These 4 T cell receptor beta chains share one sample of origin, sequenced in a study of T cells after posttransplantation cyclophosphamide. Repertoires were generated with immunoSEQ multiplex PCR, while TCRdb's copy carries only in-frame clones and drops some. The table includes roughly 17,000 clones, around four fifths detected once. Sample: memory CD4+ T cells sorted from blood. These receptors all stem from a man aged 25 to 40 in good health and a related stem cell transplant donor.

V is TRBV5-1 and J is TRBJ2-5; D uncertain. V lost 4 bases and J lost 2, with 12 bases in between. The CDR3 is 14 residues long. CDR1 and CDR2 (germline): SGHRS, YFSETQ. CDR3 protein: CASSRTPAQETQYF. The DNA of the CDR3 is TGCGCCAGCAGCCGAACCCCAGCGCAAGAGACCCAGTACTTC. The variable domain in full, completed from reference TRBV5-1 and TRBJ2-5, reads KAGVTQTPRYLIKTRGQQVTLSCSPISGHRSVSWYQQTPGQGLQFLFEYFSETQRNKGNFPGRFSGRQFSNSRSEMNVSTLELGDSALYLCASSRTPAQETQYFGPGTRLLVL.

This clone has just a few counts. CDR3 in amino acids: CASSQVTGGLDEKLFF. The DNA for the CDR3 is TGCGCCAGCAGCCAAGTAACAGGGGGCCTTGATGAAAAACTGTTTTTT. The chain employs TRBV4-3 and TRBJ1-4; 9 bases fit TRBD1. This CDR3 is built from 16 residues. V shed 1 base and J 6 bases; nucleotides not matched to a gene: 6. Germline loops: CDR1 LGHNA, CDR2 YSLEER.

This clone has more than one count but fewer than ten. The chain couples TRBV21-1 to TRBJ2-7; the table's D call, TRBD2, has no DNA check behind it. TRBV21-1 is an annotated pseudogene. This CDR3 is built from 10 residues. The CDR3 bases are TGTGCCAGCAGCCCGGGTGTGCAGTACTTC. This gives the protein CASSPGVQYF.

In this sample, this clone turned up a few times. The J gene is TRBJ1-1, the V gene TRBV2, with D perhaps TRBD1 (6 bases). Trimming stripped 8 bases from V and 11 bases from J, with 21 bases between. The V gene's germline CDR1 is SNHLY and CDR2 FYNNEI. The CDR3 extends over 13 amino acids. The CDR3 loop is CASSLGGGKGAFF. CDR3 nucleotides: TGTGCCAGCTCTTTGGGCGGGGGCAAGGGGGCTTTCTTT.